What follows describes a single T cell receptor (beta chain). Per the germline V gene, CDR1 is SGHTA and CDR2 is FQGNSA. This CDR3 is 15 amino acids long. Trimming pared 5 bases from V and 2 bases from J, leaving 13 bases between. TCRdb independently ran MiXCR on the RT-PCR reads; one entry per CDR3 protein. The table has more than 600,000 distinct CDR3 sequences, 13% to 15% seen once. Sequenced input: memory CD4+ T cells from blood. This sequence was found in a female donor in good health, serving as a healthy control. This chain uses TRBV7-2 with TRBJ1-3; tentatively, D is TRBD1 (5 bases). As DNA, the CDR3 is TGTGCCAGCAGCGCCGCGGGGGAGACTGGAAACACCATATATTTT. This encodes CASSAAGETGNTIYF.